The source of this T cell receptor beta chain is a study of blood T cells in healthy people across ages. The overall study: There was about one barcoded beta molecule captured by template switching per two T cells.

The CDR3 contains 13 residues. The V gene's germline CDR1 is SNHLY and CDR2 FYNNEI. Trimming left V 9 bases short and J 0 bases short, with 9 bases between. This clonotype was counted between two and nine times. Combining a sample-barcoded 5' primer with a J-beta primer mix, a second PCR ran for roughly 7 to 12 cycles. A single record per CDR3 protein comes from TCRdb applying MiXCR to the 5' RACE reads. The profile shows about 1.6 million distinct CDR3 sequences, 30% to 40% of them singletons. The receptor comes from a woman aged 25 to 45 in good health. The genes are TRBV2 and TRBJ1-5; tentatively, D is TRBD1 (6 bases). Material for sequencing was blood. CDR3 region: CASQGISNQPQHF. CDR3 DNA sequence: TGTGCCAGTCAGGGGATTAGCAATCAGCCCCAGCATTTT.